This TCR beta chain was observed in a study of shared clonotypes between healthy human individuals. Clones were sequenced by immunoSEQ multiplex PCR, and TCRdb holds only the in-frame ones, with some missing. This repertoire shows a few million clones, 85% to 95% found once; its top ten account for 0.39%. Caucasian adults living in Nashville, Tennessee, provided all samples. Notes on this clone: The antigen remains unidentified.

Study-wide results and caveats: Donor clonotype sharing was expected to depend on sequencing depth.

Germline trimming cut 8 bases from V and 1 base from J; bases unmatched to any gene: 11. CDR3 length: 16 residues. From germline, CDR1 is MDHEN and CDR2 SYDVKM. The sequence was collected from a man aged 18 to 29 in good health. Some clones in this sample may be carry-over from other donors' samples. This chain joins TRBV28 and TRBJ2-5; 9 bases match TRBD2. Sequencing was carried out using naive CD4+ T cells from PBMCs. As for subset: CD45RA+ positively selected. CDR3 bases: TGTGCCAGCGAAGCGGGGGGCAGACCGATCCAAGAGACCCAGTACTTC. As protein: CASEAGGRPIQETQYF. Combining the CDR3 with reference TRBV28 and TRBJ2-5 gives the whole variable domain DVKVTQSSRYLVKRTGEKVFLECVQDMDHENMFWYRQDPGLGLRLIYFSYDVKMKEKGDIPEGYSVSREKKERFSLILESASTNQTSMYLCASEAGGRPIQETQYFGPGTRLLVL.